This is a list of T cell receptor beta chains from one sample in a study of OX40 agonist ivuxolimab in advanced cancers. This table comes from immunoSEQ multiplex PCR, and its TCRdb copy is limited to in-frame clones, with some not included. The sample lists about 59,000 clones; about 80% were seen once. The source was CD4+ or CD8+ T cells sorted from blood, collected in a trial of the OX40 agonist ivuxolimab. The source of these receptors is an adult with an advanced solid tumor such as melanoma, head and neck, liver or kidney cancer. The CDR3 runs from the conserved cysteine through the conserved F or W. A D gene is named only where the DNA matches it firmly. A row's size may be missing; if present it is once, few, many or a size class.

size	V	length	J	D	CDR3	DNA
medium-sized	TRBV2	14	TRBJ2-7	TRBD1	CASSSGTGSYEQYF	TGTGCCAGCAGTTCCGGGACAGGGTCTTACGAGCAGTACTTC
NA	TRBV5-1	15	TRBJ2-5	NA	CASSPGLAGMETQYF	TGCGCCAGCAGCCCCGGATTGGCGGGGATGGAGACCCAGTACTTC
few	TRBV7-8	17	TRBJ2-2	NA	CASSSQGGYANTGELFF	TGTGCCAGCAGCTCCCAGGGCGGGTACGCGAACACCGGGGAGCTGTTTTTT
NA	TRBV27	18	TRBJ2-3	NA	CASRGLGGVALAQDTQYF	TGTGCCAGCAGGGGGTTGGGGGGTGTAGCCTTGGCACAAGATACGCAGTATTTT
NA	TRBV28	16	TRBJ2-1	NA	CASTSLGLQEYNEQFF	TGTGCCAGCACTAGTTTGGGTCTGCAAGAATACAATGAGCAGTTCTTC
NA	TRBV6-1	16	TRBJ2-1	NA	CASSEALGSLYNEQFF	TGTGCCAGCAGTGAAGCGCTGGGGAGCTTATACAATGAGCAGTTCTTC
once	TRBV5-1	13	TRBJ2-1	NA	CASSLTGYNEQFF	TGCGCCAGCAGCTTGACAGGGTACAATGAGCAGTTCTTC
NA	TRBV5-1	15	TRBJ1-6	TRBD1	CASSWRDSNNSPLHF	TGCGCCAGCAGCTGGAGGGACAGTAATAATTCACCCCTCCACTTT
NA	TRBV28	15	TRBJ2-5	NA	CASSLSFAQVETQYF	TGTGCCAGCAGTTTAAGTTTTGCGCAGGTGGAGACCCAGTACTTC
NA	TRBV7-8	15	TRBJ1-1	NA	CASSLNTGNLAEAFF	TGTGCCAGCAGCTTAAATACGGGGAATTTAGCTGAAGCTTTCTTT
NA	TRBV5-4	16	TRBJ2-7	NA	CASSFQGGAVSYEQYF	TGTGCCAGCAGTTTCCAAGGGGGGGCCGTGTCCTACGAGCAGTACTTC
NA	TRBV6-1	14	TRBJ2-1	NA	CASSRHSKYNEQFF	TGTGCCAGCAGTAGACACAGTAAGTACAATGAGCAGTTCTTC
NA	TRBV30	15	TRBJ1-2	NA	CAWSVHRESNYGYTF	TGTGCCTGGAGTGTTCACAGGGAATCGAACTATGGCTACACCTTC
NA	TRBV7-9	11	TRBJ1-2	NA	CASSLAQGYTF	TGTGCCAGCAGTTTGGCACAAGGCTACACCTTC
NA	TRBV7-6	15	TRBJ1-1	NA	CASSLVAGPNTEAFF	TGTGCCAGCAGCTTAGTGGCAGGGCCGAACACTGAAGCTTTCTTT
NA	TRBV19	14	TRBJ1-5	TRBD1	CASSDGTGGRPQHF	TGTGCCAGTAGTGACGGGACAGGGGGCCGGCCCCAGCATTTT
NA	TRBV4-1	19	TRBJ2-1	TRBD2	CASSRSPVGGRSSYNEQFF	TGCGCCAGCAGCCGAAGCCCGGTTGGCGGGAGGAGCTCCTACAATGAGCAGTTCTTC
NA	TRBV7-9	14	TRBJ2-1	NA	CAGSLVAFYNEQFF	TGTGCCGGCAGCTTAGTCGCATTCTACAATGAGCAGTTCTTC
NA	TRBV28	16	TRBJ1-2	TRBD1	CASSETGWGSNYGYTF	TGTGCCAGCAGTGAGACAGGGTGGGGTTCTAACTATGGCTACACCTTC
NA	TRBV7-3	13	TRBJ2-1	NA	CASSFGGWDEQFF	TGTGCCAGCAGCTTCGGGGGATGGGATGAGCAGTTCTTC
once	TRBV28	13	TRBJ2-7	NA	CASTSGGTYEQYF	TGTGCCAGCACCTCGGGGGGCACCTACGAGCAGTACTTC
few	TRBV7-2	11	TRBJ2-4	NA	CASSLASIQYF	TGTGCCAGCAGCTTAGCGAGCATTCAGTACTTC
NA	TRBV4-2	15	TRBJ1-1	NA	CASSQVPGGVPEAFF	TGTGCCAGCAGCCAAGTACCGGGGGGAGTCCCTGAAGCTTTCTTT
NA	TRBV30	15	TRBJ2-7	TRBD1	CAWSVPWDSSYEQYF	TGTGCCTGGAGTGTACCGTGGGACAGCTCCTACGAGCAGTACTTC
NA	TRBV6-5	14	TRBJ1-6	NA	CASSRSSYNSPLHF	TGTGCCAGCAGTCGGAGCTCCTATAATTCACCCCTCCACTTT
once	TRBV4-1	13	TRBJ2-7	NA	CASSQRLEYEQYF	TGCGCCAGCAGCCAGAGGCTAGAGTACGAGCAGTACTTC
NA	TRBV4-1	21	TRBJ2-4	NA	CASSQGAVGGRVVLAKNIQYF	TGCGCCAGCAGCCAAGGCGCAGTGGGAGGCCGAGTGGTTTTAGCCAAAAACATTCAGTACTTC
NA	TRBV2	15	TRBJ1-6	NA	CASSEVGLGDSPLHF	TGTGCCAGCAGTGAAGTGGGCCTAGGGGATTCACCCCTCCACTTT
NA	TRBV5-4	13	TRBJ1-2	NA	CASSSDIDYGYTF	TGTGCCAGCAGCTCTGACATCGACTATGGCTACACCTTC
NA	TRBV5-1	13	TRBJ2-5	TRBD1	CASSGTDQETQYF	TGCGCCAGCAGTGGGACAGACCAAGAGACCCAGTACTTC
NA	TRBV18	16	TRBJ1-4	TRBD1	CASSSTTGGTNEKLFF	TGTGCCAGCTCATCAACGACAGGGGGGACTAATGAAAAACTGTTTTTT
once	TRBV29-1	11	TRBJ1-1	NA	CSVGPTERAFF	TGCAGCGTTGGACCTACAGAGAGAGCTTTCTTT
once	TRBV7-8	15	TRBJ1-5	NA	CASSLEGGAGQPQHF	TGTGCCAGCAGCCTCGAGGGGGGGGCCGGGCAGCCCCAGCATTTT
NA	TRBV27	14	TRBJ2-7	TRBD2	CASSGGAGFNEQYF	TGTGCCAGCAGTGGGGGAGCGGGATTCAACGAGCAGTACTTC
NA	TRBV5-4	13	TRBJ2-7	NA	CASSRRGQGEQYF	TGTGCCAGCAGCCGGCGGGGTCAGGGCGAGCAGTACTTC
NA	TRBV5-1	14	TRBJ1-1	NA	CASSLSIADTEAFF	TGCGCCAGCAGCTTGTCGATAGCGGACACTGAAGCTTTCTTT
once	TRBV14	15	TRBJ1-3	NA	CASSQGRVSGNTIYF	TGTGCCAGCAGCCAAGGAAGGGTCTCTGGAAACACCATATATTTT
NA	TRBV6-5	15	TRBJ1-1	NA	CASRDTGQRGPEAFF	TGTGCCAGCAGAGATACTGGACAGAGGGGACCTGAAGCTTTCTTT
NA	TRBV6-6	13	TRBJ2-5	NA	CASTLDGQETQYF	TGTGCCAGCACCTTGGACGGACAAGAGACCCAGTACTTC
NA	TRBV7-8	12	TRBJ2-2	NA	CASSFMAGELFF	TGTGCCAGCAGCTTCATGGCCGGGGAGCTGTTTTTT
NA	TRBV5-1	14	TRBJ2-5	TRBD1	CASSPGQGAETQYF	TGCGCCAGCAGCCCCGGACAGGGAGCAGAGACCCAGTACTTC
NA	TRBV4-2	16	TRBJ2-3	NA	CASSQNGGASTDTQYF	TGTGCCAGCAGCCAAAACGGGGGCGCTAGCACAGATACGCAGTATTTT
many	TRBV7-8	15	TRBJ2-7	TRBD2	CASSSLAGGGNEQYF	TGTGCCAGCAGCTCACTAGCGGGAGGCGGGAACGAGCAGTACTTC
NA	TRBV7-9	13	TRBJ2-5	NA	CASSPDSQETQYF	TGTGCCAGCAGTCCCGACAGCCAAGAGACCCAGTACTTC
NA	TRBV4-1	20	TRBJ1-2	NA	CASSQAWSWGTGSHDYGYTF	TGCGCCAGCAGCCAAGCATGGTCTTGGGGAACGGGTTCCCACGACTATGGCTACACCTTC
NA	TRBV30	14	TRBJ2-5	TRBD2	CAWTSGRLGETQYF	TGTGCCTGGACTAGCGGGAGGCTCGGCGAGACCCAGTACTTC
NA	TRBV5-1	15	TRBJ2-7	NA	CASSPGHRRDYEQYF	TGCGCCAGCAGCCCGGGACACCGACGGGACTACGAGCAGTACTTC
NA	TRBV4-2	15	TRBJ1-2	NA	CASSQFLGQGSSYTF	TGTGCCAGCAGCCAATTTTTGGGCCAAGGAAGCAGCTACACCTTC
NA	TRBV7-2	15	TRBJ2-3	TRBD2	CASSLPSGRTDTQYF	TGTGCCAGCAGCTTACCTAGCGGTCGCACAGATACGCAGTATTTT
NA	TRBV7-3	13	TRBJ2-5	NA	CASSQMGRGTQYF	TGTGCCAGCAGCCAAATGGGGCGGGGAACCCAGTACTTC
once	TRBV4-3	13	TRBJ1-1	NA	CASSLGVNTEAFF	TGCGCCAGCTCTTTGGGTGTGAACACTGAAGCTTTCTTT
once	TRBV5-5	16	TRBJ2-2	NA	CASSPTGPINTGELFF	TGTGCCAGCAGCCCTACAGGTCCCATAAACACCGGGGAGCTGTTTTTT
NA	TRBV19	15	TRBJ2-3	NA	CASSMAFRGSDTQYF	TGTGCCAGTAGTATGGCTTTCCGGGGGTCGGATACGCAGTATTTT
few	TRBV5-4	13	TRBJ1-2	NA	CASSSMSGYGYTF	TGTGCCAGCAGCTCCATGAGTGGATATGGCTACACCTTC
NA	TRBV5-4	15	TRBJ2-3	NA	CASSRMEGGTDTQYF	TGTGCCAGCAGCCGCATGGAGGGAGGCACAGATACGCAGTATTTT